This T cell receptor beta chain was recovered during a study of T cell repertoires in cytomegalovirus infection. Study-wide context: An indication of both CMV infection and matching HLA type came from public TCR beta signatures.

Points from the study as a whole: Public TCR beta family frequency separated CMV-and-HLA carriers, including in an independent cohort. Within the response measured ex vivo, HLA-C-restricted CMV-specific TCR beta clonotypes were dominant.

CDR1 is SGHAT and CDR2 is FQNNGV in the germline V gene. V lost 5 bases and J lost 6; bases outside the gene matches: 8. The CDR3 consists of 14 residues. TCRdb passed the reads through MiXCR, listing each CDR3 protein once. The sample holds about 260,000 distinct CDR3 sequences, approximately 8.3% seen once. The sample holds many counts of this clonotype. Antigen: not known. The receptor was derived from a human donor in good health (CMV status not recorded). Some clones in this sample may be carry-over from other donors' samples. The specimen sequenced was PBMCs. The genes are TRBV11-2 and TRBJ2-3, with TRBD1 identical over 7 bases. CDR3 region: CASSPQGIGDTQYF. The CDR3 DNA reads TGTGCCAGCAGCCCACAGGGGATTGGGGATACGCAGTATTTT.